This T cell receptor beta chain was identified in a study of response to subunit inactivated influenza vaccine. Study observations and caveats: A suggestion made by the authors is that each seasonal influenza vaccination recruits few new T cells.

This clonotype turned up a few times. Its antigen is still unknown. V lost 5 bases to trimming and J lost 7 bases; unmatched junction nucleotides: 6. Germline CDR1 reads MGHRA; CDR2 reads YSYEKL. The CDR3 totals 14 residues. TCRdb recomputed calls from the RT-PCR reads with MiXCR, one row per CDR3 protein. The sample records under 850,000 distinct CDR3 sequences, roughly 18% being singletons. The chain joins TRBV4-1 to TRBJ2-1; 9 bases align to TRBD2. This clonotype was sampled from a man aged 50 or older who received an inactivated influenza vaccine. This sample comprised PBMCs from blood, obtained more than 4 days after vaccination. In DNA form, the CDR3 reads TGCGCCAGCAGCGTGAGACTAGCGGATAATGAGCAGTTCTTC. This gives the protein CASSVRLADNEQFF.